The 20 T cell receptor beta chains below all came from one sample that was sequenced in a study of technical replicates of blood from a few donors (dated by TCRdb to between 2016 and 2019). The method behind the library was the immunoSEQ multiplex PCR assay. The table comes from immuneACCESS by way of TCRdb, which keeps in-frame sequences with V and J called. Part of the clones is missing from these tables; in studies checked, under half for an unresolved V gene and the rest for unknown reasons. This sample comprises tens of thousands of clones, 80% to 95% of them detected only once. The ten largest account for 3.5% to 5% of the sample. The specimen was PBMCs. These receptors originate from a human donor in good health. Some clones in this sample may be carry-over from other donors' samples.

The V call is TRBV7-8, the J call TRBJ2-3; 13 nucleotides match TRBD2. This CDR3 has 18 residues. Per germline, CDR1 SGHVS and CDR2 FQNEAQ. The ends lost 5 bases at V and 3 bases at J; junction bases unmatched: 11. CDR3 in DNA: TGTGCCAGCAGCCCGACTAGCGGGAGGAGTCGTGGAACAGATACGCAGTATTTT. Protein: CASSPTSGRSRGTDTQYF.

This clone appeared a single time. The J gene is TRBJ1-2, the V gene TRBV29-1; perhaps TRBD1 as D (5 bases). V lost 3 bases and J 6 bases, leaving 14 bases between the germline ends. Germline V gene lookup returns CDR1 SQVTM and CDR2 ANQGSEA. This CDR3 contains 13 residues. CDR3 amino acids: CSVDSGGVDGYTF. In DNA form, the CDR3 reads TGCAGCGTTGATAGCGGGGGGGTCGATGGCTACACCTTC.

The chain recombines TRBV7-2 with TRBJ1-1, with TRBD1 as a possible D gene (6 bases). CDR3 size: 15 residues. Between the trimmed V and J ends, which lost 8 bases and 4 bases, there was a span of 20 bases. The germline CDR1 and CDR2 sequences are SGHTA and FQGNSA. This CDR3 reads CASVSGEGGFTEAFF. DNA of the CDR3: TGTGCCAGCGTCTCGGGGGAGGGGGGATTCACTGAAGCTTTCTTT.

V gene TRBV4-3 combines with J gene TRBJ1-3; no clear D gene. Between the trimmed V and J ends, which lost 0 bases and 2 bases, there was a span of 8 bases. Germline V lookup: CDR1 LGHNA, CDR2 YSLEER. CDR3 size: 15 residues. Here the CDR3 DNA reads TGCGCCAGCAGCCAAGACAGGTCTACTGGAAACACCATATATTTT. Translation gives CASSQDRSTGNTIYF.

This chain's CDR3 is CASSPSTGGDQPQHF. Written as DNA, the CDR3 is TGTGCCAGCTCACCCTCGACAGGGGGCGATCAGCCCCAGCATTTT. This chain links TRBV18 with TRBJ1-5; 10 nucleotides line up with TRBD1. CDR1 is KGHSH, CDR2 LQKENI, per germline. V dropped 3 bases and J dropped 5; count of bases not matched to a gene: 4. The CDR3 has 15 residues.

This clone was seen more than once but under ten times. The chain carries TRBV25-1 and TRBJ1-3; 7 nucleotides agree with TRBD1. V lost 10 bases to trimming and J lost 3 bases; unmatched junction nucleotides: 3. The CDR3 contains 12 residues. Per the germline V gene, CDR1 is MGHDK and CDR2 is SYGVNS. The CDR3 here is CATGTDGNTIYF. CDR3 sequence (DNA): TGTGCCACCGGGACAGATGGAAACACCATATATTTT.

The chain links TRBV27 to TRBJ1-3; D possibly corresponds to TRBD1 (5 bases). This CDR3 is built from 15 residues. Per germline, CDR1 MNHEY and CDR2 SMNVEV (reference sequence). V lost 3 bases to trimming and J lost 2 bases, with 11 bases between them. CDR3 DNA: TGTGCCAGCAGTTTTTCAGGGTTAGCTGGAAACACCATATATTTT. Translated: CASSFSGLAGNTIYF.

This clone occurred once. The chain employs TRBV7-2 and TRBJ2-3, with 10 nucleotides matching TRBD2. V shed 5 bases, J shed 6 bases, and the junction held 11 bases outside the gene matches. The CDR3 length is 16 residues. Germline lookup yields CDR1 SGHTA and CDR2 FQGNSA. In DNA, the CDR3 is TGTGCCAGCAGCGTGGGCGGGACTAGCGTCGGGGATACGCAGTATTTT. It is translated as CASSVGGTSVGDTQYF.

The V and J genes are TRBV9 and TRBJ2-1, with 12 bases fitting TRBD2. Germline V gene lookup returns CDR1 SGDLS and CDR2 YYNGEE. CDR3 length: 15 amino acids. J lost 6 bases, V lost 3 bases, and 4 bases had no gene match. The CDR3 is CASSASGGAVNEQFF. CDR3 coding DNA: TGTGCCAGCAGCGCTAGCGGGGGGGCCGTCAATGAGCAGTTCTTC.

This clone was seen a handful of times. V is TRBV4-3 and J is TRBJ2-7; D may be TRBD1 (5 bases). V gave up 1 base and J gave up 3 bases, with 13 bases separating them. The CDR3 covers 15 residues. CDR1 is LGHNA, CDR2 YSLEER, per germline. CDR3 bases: TGCGCCAGCAGCCAAGTAATTGCCGACAGCTACGAGCAGTACTTC. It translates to CASSQVIADSYEQYF.

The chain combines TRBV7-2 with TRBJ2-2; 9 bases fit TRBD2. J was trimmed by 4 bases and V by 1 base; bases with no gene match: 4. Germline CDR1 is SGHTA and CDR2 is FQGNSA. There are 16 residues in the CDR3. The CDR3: CASSLGSGSITGELFF. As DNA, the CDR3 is TGTGCCAGCAGCTTAGGTAGCGGGAGTATCACCGGGGAGCTGTTTTTT.

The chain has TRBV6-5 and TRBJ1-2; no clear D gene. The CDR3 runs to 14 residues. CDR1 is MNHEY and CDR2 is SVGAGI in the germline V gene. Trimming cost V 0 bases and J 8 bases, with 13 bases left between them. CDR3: CASSYSEALGGYTF. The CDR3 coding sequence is TGTGCCAGCAGTTACTCGGAGGCGCTCGGAGGCTACACCTTC.

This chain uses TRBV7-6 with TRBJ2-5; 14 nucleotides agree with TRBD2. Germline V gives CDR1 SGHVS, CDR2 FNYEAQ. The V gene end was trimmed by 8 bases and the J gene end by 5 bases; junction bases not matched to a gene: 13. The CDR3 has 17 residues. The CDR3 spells CASGPATSGGALETQYF. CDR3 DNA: TGTGCCAGCGGGCCCGCGACTAGCGGGGGGGCCCTGGAGACCCAGTACTTC.

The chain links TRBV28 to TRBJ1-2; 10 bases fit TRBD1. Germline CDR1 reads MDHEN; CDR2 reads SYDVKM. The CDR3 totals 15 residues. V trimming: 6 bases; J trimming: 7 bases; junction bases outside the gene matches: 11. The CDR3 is CASRLRDRGLSGYTF. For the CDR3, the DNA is TGTGCCAGCAGACTCCGGGACAGGGGCTTGTCTGGCTACACCTTC.

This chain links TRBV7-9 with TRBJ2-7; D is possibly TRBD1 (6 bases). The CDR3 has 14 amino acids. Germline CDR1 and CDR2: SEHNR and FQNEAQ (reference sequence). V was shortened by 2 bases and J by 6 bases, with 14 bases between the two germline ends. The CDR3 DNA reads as TGTGCCAGCAGCTTAAGTCAGGGGTATGGCGAGCAGTACTTC. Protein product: CASSLSQGYGEQYF.

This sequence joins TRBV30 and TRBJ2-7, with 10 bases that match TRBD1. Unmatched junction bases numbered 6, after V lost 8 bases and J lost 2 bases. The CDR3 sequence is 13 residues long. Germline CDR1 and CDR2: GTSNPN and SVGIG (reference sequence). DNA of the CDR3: TGTGCCGTTTCGGGACAGGGGACCTACGAGCAGTACTTC. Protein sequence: CAVSGQGTYEQYF.

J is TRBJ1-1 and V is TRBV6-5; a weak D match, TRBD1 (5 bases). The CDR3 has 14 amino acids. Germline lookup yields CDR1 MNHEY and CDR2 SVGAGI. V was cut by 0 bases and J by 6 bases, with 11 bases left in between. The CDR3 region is CASSYSSGDPEAFF. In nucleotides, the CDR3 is TGTGCCAGCAGTTACTCATCGGGGGATCCTGAAGCTTTCTTT.

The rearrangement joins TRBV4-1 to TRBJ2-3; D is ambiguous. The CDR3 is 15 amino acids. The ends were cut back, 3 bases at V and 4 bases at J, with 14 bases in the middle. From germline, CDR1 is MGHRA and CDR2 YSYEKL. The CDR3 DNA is TGCGCCAGCAGCCAGCGGCTTAGCATCGCAGATACGCAGTATTTT. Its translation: CASSQRLSIADTQYF.

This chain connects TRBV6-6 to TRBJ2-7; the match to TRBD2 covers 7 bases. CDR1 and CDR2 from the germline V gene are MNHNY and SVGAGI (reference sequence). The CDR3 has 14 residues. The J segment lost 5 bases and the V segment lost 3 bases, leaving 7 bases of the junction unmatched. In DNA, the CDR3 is TGTGCCAGCAGTTATTGGGAGGGAACCCACGAGCAGTACTTC. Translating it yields CASSYWEGTHEQYF.

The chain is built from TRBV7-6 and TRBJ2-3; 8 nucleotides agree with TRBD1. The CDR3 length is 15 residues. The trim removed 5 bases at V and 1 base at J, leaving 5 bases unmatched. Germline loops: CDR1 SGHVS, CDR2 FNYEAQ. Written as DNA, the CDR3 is TGTGCCAGCAGCCCTGGACAGGGAGGCACAGATACGCAGTATTTT. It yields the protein CASSPGQGGTDTQYF.